These T cell receptor beta chains were read from a single sample in a study of monozygotic twins with cystic fibrosis. Data came from immunoSEQ multiplex PCR; TCRdb stores just in-frame clones and leaves some out. This table has about 9,600 clones, around 90% appearing once. Source material: blood. The receptors shown here come from a boy younger than 10 with cystic fibrosis. The CDR3 runs from the conserved cysteine through the conserved F or W. The order of the fields is D gene, clone size, V gene, J gene, CDR3 protein, CDR3 DNA. The D gene is left open where the match is weak. Rows may omit the clone size; those that give it use once, few, many or a size class.

>NA|NA|TRBV6-5|TRBJ2-7
CASSYSGSYEQYF
TGTGCCAGCAGTTACTCAGGCAGCTACGAGCAGTACTTC
>NA|once|TRBV6-5|TRBJ2-3
CASSSTWTRTDTQYF
TGTGCCAGCAGTTCGACTTGGACCCGAACAGATACGCAGTATTTT
>TRBD1|NA|TRBV30|TRBJ1-5
CASHSGGNQPQHF
TGTGCCTCGCACTCAGGGGGGAATCAGCCCCAGCATTTT
>TRBD1|NA|TRBV29-1|TRBJ1-1
CSVGQGGTEAFF
TGCAGCGTGGGACAGGGAGGAACTGAAGCTTTCTTT
>TRBD2|NA|TRBV6-5|TRBJ2-5
CASSPVTSEETQYF
TGTGCCAGCAGTCCGGTTACTAGCGAAGAGACCCAGTACTTC
>NA|NA|TRBV29-1|TRBJ1-2
CSVVPPGGYGYTF
TGCAGCGTTGTGCCCCCGGGGGGCTATGGCTACACCTTC
>NA|NA|TRBV6-1|TRBJ1-3
CASSDPVSGNTIYF
TGTGCCAGCAGTGATCCCGTGTCCGGAAACACCATATATTTT
>NA|once|TRBV30|TRBJ1-6
CAWSLGLDNSPLHF
TGTGCCTGGAGTTTAGGACTGGATAATTCACCCCTCCACTTT
>NA|NA|TRBV30|TRBJ1-6
CAWSLVSQGSSPLHF
TGTGCCTGGAGTCTGGTTAGTCAGGGTTCATCACCCCTCCACTTT
>TRBD2|NA|TRBV9|TRBJ2-1
CASSEAGGLWNEQFF
TGTGCCAGCAGCGAGGCGGGGGGGCTCTGGAATGAGCAGTTCTTC
>NA|once|TRBV7-2|TRBJ2-5
CASSRRVLETQYF
TGTGCCAGCAGCAGGCGGGTGTTGGAGACCCAGTACTTC
>TRBD2|NA|TRBV7-2|TRBJ2-1
CASSLGSGGSNEQFF
TGTGCCAGCAGCTTAGGTAGCGGGGGGAGCAATGAGCAGTTCTTC
>TRBD1|NA|TRBV18|TRBJ1-2
CASGQGAHSNYGYTF
TGTGCCAGCGGACAGGGGGCGCATTCTAACTATGGCTACACCTTC
>TRBD1|NA|TRBV19|TRBJ2-7
CASSMSGTDSYEQYF
TGTGCCAGTAGTATGTCCGGGACAGACTCCTACGAGCAGTACTTC
>NA|NA|TRBV7-8|TRBJ1-2
CASSLASGFGGYTF
TGTGCCAGCAGCTTAGCATCGGGTTTCGGAGGCTACACCTTC
>NA|NA|TRBV6-5|TRBJ1-1
CASRKSGEAFF
TGTGCCAGCAGAAAGTCGGGAGAAGCTTTCTTT
>TRBD1|NA|TRBV27|TRBJ2-1
CASSWDRVVNNEQFF
TGTGCCAGCAGTTGGGACAGGGTTGTAAACAATGAGCAGTTCTTC